This T cell receptor (beta chain) came from a study of Graves' ophthalmopathy and Graves' hyperthyroidism. RNA transcripts yielded amplified TCR beta CDR3 regions. The workflow started with a first-round RT-PCR run with HTBI primers and then moved on to a second-round multiplex PCR. TCRdb recomputed calls from the multiplex PCR reads with MiXCR, one row per CDR3 protein. Of 300,000 to 400,000 distinct CDR3 sequences in the sample, 15% to 20% are singletons; the top ten hold approximately 13%. This clonotype was seen many times. The CDR3 is made up of 13 amino acids. Germline CDR1 is MNHNS and CDR2 is SASEGT. V lost 6 bases and J lost 0, with 8 bases in between.

This receptor was taken from an adult man with Graves' ophthalmopathy. The chain uses TRBV6-1 and TRBJ1-1; D gene unclear. Sequences were obtained from peripheral blood. CDR3 residues: CASRKHLNTEAFF. The CDR3 bases are TGTGCCAGCAGGAAGCACTTGAACACTGAAGCTTTCTTT.